One sample yielded the 17 T cell receptor beta chains listed below, sequenced in a study of CXCR3-negative and CXCR3-positive naive CD8 T cells. In preparing the TRB cDNA libraries, 5' RACE with UMI labels was used. TCRdb reprocessed the 5' RACE reads and keeps a single row for each CDR3 protein, giving no DNA. Recorded for this sample: about 41,000 distinct CDR3 sequences. The specimen was memory CD8+ T cells from blood. The receptors here all came from a human donor in good health. Some clones in this sample may be carry-over from other donors' samples.

The rearrangement links TRBV7-6 to TRBJ2-2; TCRdb picks TRBD1, but there is no DNA to check that call. Germline CDR1 reads SGHVS; CDR2 reads FNYEAQ. CDR3 length: 20 residues. This chain's CDR3 is CASSLLTGGTGTLNTGELFF.

This clonotype is deemed medium-sized by its frequency. This chain joins TRBV20-1 and TRBJ1-5. Germline CDR1 is DFQATT and CDR2 is SNEGSKA (reference sequence). CDR3 size: 15 residues. The CDR3 is CSAREEGRSNQPQHF.

This CDR3 is CASSYAGFSYEQYF. The rearrangement joins TRBV6-2 or TRBV6-3 to TRBJ2-7. This CDR3 spans 14 amino acids. Germline V gene sequence: CDR1 MNHEY, CDR2 SVGEGT.

The chain uses TRBV4-1 and TRBJ2-7; there is no DNA to check the TCRdb D call of TRBD1. This CDR3 spans 15 amino acids. Germline loops: CDR1 MGHRA, CDR2 YSYEKL. CDR3 residues: CASSPWTGGSNEQYF.

The chain carries TRBV6-1 and TRBJ2-2. Germline V CDR1 and CDR2: MNHNS, SASEGT. The CDR3 consists of 13 residues. The chain's CDR3 is CASNRANTGELFF.

The chain uses TRBV28 and TRBJ2-1. This CDR3 region has 14 residues. Germline lookup yields CDR1 MDHEN and CDR2 SYDVKM. The CDR3 sequence is CASSFDGPYNEQFF.

CDR3: CASSQGTTEQFF. V usage is TRBV4-3 and J usage is TRBJ2-1. Per germline, CDR1 LGHNA and CDR2 YSLEER. This CDR3 spans 12 amino acids.

The chain has TRBV25-1 and TRBJ2-2. Germline values: CDR1 MGHDK, CDR2 SYGVNS. CDR3 length equals 14 residues. The CDR3 protein is CASSDLTNTGELFF.

V is TRBV9 and J is TRBJ2-7; TCRdb lists TRBD1, though no DNA is available to test this call. In germline, CDR1 is SGDLS, CDR2 YYNGEE. CDR3 size: 14 residues. CDR3 in amino acids: CASATGTGSYEQYF.

V and J are TRBV29-1 and TRBJ2-2; TCRdb names TRBD2, which stays unverified in the absence of DNA. Germline V gene sequence: CDR1 SQVTM, CDR2 ANQGSEA. The CDR3 is made up of 14 amino acids. The CDR3 is CSVERDASTGELFF.

This chain connects TRBV7-2 to TRBJ1-1; as DNA is missing, the TRBD1 call by TCRdb cannot be tested. Germline assignment: CDR1 SGHTA and CDR2 FQGNSA. CDR3 length: 15 amino acids. This chain's CDR3 is CASSPPPGMNTEAFF.

The gene calls are TRBV20-1 and TRBJ2-7; TCRdb lists TRBD2, though no DNA is available to test this call. Looked up from germline, CDR1 is DFQATT and CDR2 is SNEGSKA (reference sequence). The CDR3 contains 17 residues. CDR3 sequence reads: CSARDLSRPEVGYEQYF.

The rearrangement joins TRBV5-5 to TRBJ2-7; TCRdb picks TRBD2, but there is no DNA to check that call. The germline V gene has CDR1 SGHKS and CDR2 YYEKEE (reference sequence). The CDR3 extends over 14 amino acids. CDR3 loop: CASSLLSGTYEQYF.

J is TRBJ1-1 and V is TRBV4-2; the TCRdb D gene call, TRBD1, has no DNA to confirm it. In germline, CDR1 is LGHNA, CDR2 YNFKEQ. The length of the CDR3 is 16 residues. The CDR3 sequence: CASSQKAGTGNTEAFF.

This chain joins TRBV6-1 and TRBJ2-7. The germline CDR1 and CDR2 sequences are MNHNS and SASEGT. This CDR3 is 12 amino acids long. CDR3 sequence reads: CASTDPSYEQYF.

The chain has TRBV7-9 and TRBJ2-1; checking the TCRdb D call of TRBD2 is not possible without DNA. This CDR3 is built from 15 residues. CDR1 is SEHNR and CDR2 is FQNEAQ in the germline V gene (reference sequence). CDR3: CASSLGTSDYNEQFF.

V and J are TRBV7-6 and TRBJ2-1; TCRdb reports TRBD2, a call that lacks DNA to check it against. CDR1 is SGHVS, CDR2 FNYEAQ, per germline. This CDR3 is built from 16 residues. The CDR3 sequence: CASSLSAGASGNEQFF. Full variable domain (rest looked up from reference TRBV7-6 and TRBJ2-1): GAGVSQSPRYKVTKRGQDVALRCDPISGHVSLYWYRQALGQGPEFLTYFNYEAQQDKSGLPNDRFSAERPEGSISTLTIQRTEQRDSAMYRCASSLSAGASGNEQFFGPGTRLTVL.